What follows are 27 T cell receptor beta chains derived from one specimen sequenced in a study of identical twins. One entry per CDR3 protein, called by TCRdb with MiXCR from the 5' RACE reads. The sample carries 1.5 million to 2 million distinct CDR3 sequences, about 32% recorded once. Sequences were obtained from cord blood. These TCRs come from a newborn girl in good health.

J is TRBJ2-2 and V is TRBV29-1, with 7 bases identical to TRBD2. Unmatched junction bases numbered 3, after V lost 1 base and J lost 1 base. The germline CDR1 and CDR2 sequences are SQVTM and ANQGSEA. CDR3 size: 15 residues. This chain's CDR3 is CSVEAPSGNTGELFF. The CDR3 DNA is TGCAGCGTTGAAGCCCCTAGCGGGAACACCGGGGAGCTGTTTTTT.

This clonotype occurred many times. CDR3 in amino acids: CASSFDIDTQYF. The DNA for the CDR3 is TGTGCCAGCAGCTTCGACATCGATACGCAGTATTTT. The rearrangement links TRBV13 to TRBJ2-3, with D uncertain. Germline assignment: CDR1 PRHDT and CDR2 FYEKMQ (reference sequence). CDR3 length: 12 amino acids. Trimming shortened V by 3 bases and J by 6 bases, and 7 bases separated the two germline ends.

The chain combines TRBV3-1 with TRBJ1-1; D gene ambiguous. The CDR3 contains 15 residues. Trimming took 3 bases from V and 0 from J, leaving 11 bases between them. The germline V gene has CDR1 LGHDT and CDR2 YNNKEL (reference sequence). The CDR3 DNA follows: TGTGCCAGCAGCCATCCTGGCCCTTTGAACACTGAAGCTTTCTTT. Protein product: CASSHPGPLNTEAFF.

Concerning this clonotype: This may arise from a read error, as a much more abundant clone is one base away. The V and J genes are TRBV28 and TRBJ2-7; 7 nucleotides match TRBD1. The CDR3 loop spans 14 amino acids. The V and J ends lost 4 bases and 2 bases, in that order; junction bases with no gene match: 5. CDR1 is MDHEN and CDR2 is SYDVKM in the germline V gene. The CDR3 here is CASSSPGGAYEQYF. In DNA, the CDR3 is TGTGCCAGCAGTTCGCCAGGGGGAGCCTACGAGCAGTACTTC.

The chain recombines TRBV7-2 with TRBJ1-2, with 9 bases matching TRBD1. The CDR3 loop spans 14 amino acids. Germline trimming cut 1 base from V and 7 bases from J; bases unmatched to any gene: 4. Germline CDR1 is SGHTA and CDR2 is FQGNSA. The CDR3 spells CASSLVGTGSGYTF. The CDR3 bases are TGTGCCAGCAGCTTAGTGGGGACAGGGTCTGGCTACACCTTC. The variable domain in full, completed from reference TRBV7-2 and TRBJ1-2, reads GAGVSQSPSNKVTEKGKDVELRCDPISGHTALYWYRQSLGQGLEFLIYFQGNSAPDKSGLPSDRFSAERTGGSVSTLTIQRTQQEDSAVYLCASSLVGTGSGYTFGSGTRLTVV.

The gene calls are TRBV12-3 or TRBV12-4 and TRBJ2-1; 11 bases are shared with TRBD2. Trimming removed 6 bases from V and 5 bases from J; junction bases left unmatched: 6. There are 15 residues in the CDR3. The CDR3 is CASSSPSGGHNEQFF. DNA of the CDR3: TGTGCCAGCAGCTCCCCTAGCGGGGGGCACAATGAGCAGTTCTTC.

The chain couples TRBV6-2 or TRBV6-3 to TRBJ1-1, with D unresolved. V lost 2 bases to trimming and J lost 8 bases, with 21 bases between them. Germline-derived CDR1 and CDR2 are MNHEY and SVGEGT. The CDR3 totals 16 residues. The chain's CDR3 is CASSYGGRRTLIEAFF. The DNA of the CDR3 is TGTGCCAGCAGTTACGGAGGGAGGCGGACTTTGATAGAAGCTTTCTTT.

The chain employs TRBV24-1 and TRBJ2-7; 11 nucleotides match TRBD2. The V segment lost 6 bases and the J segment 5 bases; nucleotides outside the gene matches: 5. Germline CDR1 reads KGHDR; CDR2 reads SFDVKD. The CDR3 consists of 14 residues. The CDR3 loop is CATSTSGSRDEQYF. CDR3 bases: TGTGCCACCAGTACTAGCGGGAGTCGGGACGAGCAGTACTTC.

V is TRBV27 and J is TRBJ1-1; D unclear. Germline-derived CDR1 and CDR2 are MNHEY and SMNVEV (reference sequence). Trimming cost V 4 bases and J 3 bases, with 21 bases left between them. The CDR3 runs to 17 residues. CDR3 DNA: TGTGCCAGCAGTTCCGGGTATTGGGGTCAGCCATACACTGAAGCTTTCTTT. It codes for CASSSGYWGQPYTEAFF.

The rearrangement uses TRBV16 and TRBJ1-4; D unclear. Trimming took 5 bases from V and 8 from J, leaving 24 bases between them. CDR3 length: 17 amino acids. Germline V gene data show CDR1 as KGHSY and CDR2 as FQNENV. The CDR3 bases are TGTGCCAGCAGCAAAAACGACGGATGGGGATGGGGAGAAAAACTGTTTTTT. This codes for CASSKNDGWGWGEKLFF.

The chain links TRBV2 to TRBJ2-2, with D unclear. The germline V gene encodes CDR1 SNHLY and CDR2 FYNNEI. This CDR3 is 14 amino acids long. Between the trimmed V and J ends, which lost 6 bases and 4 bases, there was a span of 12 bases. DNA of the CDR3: TGTGCCAGCAGAGGAATCGACTTCACCGGGGAGCTGTTTTTT. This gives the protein CASRGIDFTGELFF.

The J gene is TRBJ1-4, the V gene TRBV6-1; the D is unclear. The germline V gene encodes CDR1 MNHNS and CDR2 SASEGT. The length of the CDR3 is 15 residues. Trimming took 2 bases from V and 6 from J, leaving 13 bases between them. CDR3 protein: CASSERAARDEKLFF. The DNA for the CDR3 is TGTGCCAGCAGTGAACGGGCAGCCCGAGATGAAAAACTGTTTTTT.

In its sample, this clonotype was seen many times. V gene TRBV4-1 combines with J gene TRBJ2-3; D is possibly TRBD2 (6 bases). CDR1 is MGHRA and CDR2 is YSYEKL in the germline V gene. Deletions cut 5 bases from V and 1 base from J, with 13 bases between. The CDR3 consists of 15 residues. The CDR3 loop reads CASSARSGGTDTQYF. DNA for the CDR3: TGCGCCAGCAGCGCACGATCGGGGGGCACAGATACGCAGTATTTT.

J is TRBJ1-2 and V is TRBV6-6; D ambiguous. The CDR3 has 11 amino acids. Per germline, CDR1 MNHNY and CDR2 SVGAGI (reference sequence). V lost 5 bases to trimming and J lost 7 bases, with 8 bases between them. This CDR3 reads CASSRDCGYTF. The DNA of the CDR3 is TGTGCCAGCAGTAGAGACTGTGGCTACACCTTC.

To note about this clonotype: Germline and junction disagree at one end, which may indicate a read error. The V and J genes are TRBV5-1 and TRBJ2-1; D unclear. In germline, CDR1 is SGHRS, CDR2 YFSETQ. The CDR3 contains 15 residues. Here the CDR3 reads CASSLRAHSYNEQVF. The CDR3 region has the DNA TGCGCCAGCAGCTTGAGAGCGCACTCCTACAATGAGCAGGTCTTC.

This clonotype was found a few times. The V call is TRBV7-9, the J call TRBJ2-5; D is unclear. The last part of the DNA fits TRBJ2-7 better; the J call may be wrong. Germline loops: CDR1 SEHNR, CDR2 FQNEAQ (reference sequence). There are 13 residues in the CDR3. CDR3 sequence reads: CASIVSGTYEQYF. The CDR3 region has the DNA TGTGCCAGCATCGTGAGTGGCACCTACGAGCAGTACTTC.

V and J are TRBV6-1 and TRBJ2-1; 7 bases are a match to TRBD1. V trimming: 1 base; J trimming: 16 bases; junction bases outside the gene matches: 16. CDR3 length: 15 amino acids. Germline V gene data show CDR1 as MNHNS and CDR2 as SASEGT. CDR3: CASSEVRTLWGQCFF. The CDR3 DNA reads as TGTGCCAGCAGTGAAGTCCGGACATTGTGGGGACAGTGCTTCTTC.

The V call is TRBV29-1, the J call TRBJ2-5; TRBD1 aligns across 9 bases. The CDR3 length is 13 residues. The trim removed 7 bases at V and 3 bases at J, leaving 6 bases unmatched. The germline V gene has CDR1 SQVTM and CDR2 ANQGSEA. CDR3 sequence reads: CSADRGSKETQYF. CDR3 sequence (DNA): TGCAGCGCTGACAGGGGGTCTAAAGAGACCCAGTACTTC.

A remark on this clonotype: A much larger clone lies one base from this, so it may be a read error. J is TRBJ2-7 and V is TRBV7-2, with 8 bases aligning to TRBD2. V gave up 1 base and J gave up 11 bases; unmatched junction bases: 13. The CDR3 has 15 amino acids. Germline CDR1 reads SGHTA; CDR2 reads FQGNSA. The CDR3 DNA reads TGTGCCAGCAGCTTAGATCGATCCCGACTAGCGTTTGAGTACTTC. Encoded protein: CASSLDRSRLAFEYF.

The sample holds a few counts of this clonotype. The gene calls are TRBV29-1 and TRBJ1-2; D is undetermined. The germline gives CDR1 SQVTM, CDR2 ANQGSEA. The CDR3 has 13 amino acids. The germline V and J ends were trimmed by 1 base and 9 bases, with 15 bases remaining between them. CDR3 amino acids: CSVEVDPFMRYTF. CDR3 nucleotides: TGCAGCGTTGAAGTTGACCCCTTTATGCGCTACACCTTC.

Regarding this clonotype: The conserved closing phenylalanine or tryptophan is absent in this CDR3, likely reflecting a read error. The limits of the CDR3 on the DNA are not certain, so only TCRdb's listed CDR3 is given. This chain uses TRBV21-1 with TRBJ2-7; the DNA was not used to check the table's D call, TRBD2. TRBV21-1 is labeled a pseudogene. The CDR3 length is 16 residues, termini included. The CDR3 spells CASSKKPRTTPTSSTS.

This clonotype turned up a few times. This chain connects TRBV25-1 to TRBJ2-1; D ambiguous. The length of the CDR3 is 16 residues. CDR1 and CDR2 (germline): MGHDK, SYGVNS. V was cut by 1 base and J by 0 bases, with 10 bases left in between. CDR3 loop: CASSELPGGSYNEQFF. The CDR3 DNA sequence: TGTGCCAGCAGTGAATTGCCGGGCGGCTCCTACAATGAGCAGTTCTTC.

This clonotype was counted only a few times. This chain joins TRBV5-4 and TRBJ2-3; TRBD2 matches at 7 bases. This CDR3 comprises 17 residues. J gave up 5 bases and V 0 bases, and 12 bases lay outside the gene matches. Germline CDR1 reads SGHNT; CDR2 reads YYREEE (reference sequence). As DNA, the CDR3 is TGTGCCAGCAGCTTGGGGCGAGGATCTAGCGGATTAGATACGCAGTATTTT. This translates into CASSLGRGSSGLDTQYF.

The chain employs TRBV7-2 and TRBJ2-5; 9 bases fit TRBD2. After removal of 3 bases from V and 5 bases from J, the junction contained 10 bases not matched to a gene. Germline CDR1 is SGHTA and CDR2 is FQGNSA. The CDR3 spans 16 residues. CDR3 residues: CASSLGLRGRGETQYF. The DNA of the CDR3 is TGTGCCAGCAGCTTGGGTCTACGCGGGAGGGGCGAGACCCAGTACTTC. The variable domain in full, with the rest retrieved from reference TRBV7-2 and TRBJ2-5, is GAGVSQSPSNKVTEKGKDVELRCDPISGHTALYWYRQSLGQGLEFLIYFQGNSAPDKSGLPSDRFSAERTGGSVSTLTIQRTQQEDSAVYLCASSLGLRGRGETQYFGPGTRLLVL.

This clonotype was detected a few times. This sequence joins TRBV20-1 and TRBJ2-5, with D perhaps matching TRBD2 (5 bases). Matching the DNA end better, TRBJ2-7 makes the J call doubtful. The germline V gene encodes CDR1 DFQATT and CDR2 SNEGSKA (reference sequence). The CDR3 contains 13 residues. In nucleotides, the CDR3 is TGCAGTGCTAGAGTACATCCGAGCGGCGAGCAGTACTTC. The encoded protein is CSARVHPSGEQYF.

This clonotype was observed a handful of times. DNA for the CDR3: TGTGCCAGCAGTGATTGCCCCACTTACCAAGAGACCCAGTACTTC. Its translation: CASSDCPTYQETQYF. The gene calls are TRBV25-1 and TRBJ2-5, with D unresolved. Germline V lookup: CDR1 MGHDK, CDR2 SYGVNS. Trimming took off 3 bases at V and 0 bases at J, with 11 bases between the two ends. The CDR3 length is 15 residues.

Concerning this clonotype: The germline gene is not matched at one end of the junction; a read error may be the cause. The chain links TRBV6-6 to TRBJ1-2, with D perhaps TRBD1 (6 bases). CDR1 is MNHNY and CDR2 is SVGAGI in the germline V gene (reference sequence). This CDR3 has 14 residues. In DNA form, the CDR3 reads TGTGCCAGCAGTCTAAGGGGGGCTAACTATCGCTACACCTTC. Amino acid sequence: CASSLRGANYRYTF.